One sample yielded the 3 T cell receptor beta chains listed below, sequenced in a study of PD-L1 blockade in urothelial cancer. Sequenced by immunoSEQ multiplex PCR; TCRdb stores in-frame clones only, minus some. Here the sample spans about 26,000 clones, 80% to 90% being singletons. The sequencing here drew on PBMCs, taken around atezolizumab (anti-PD-L1) treatment. These receptor sequences come from a man between 60 and 75 years old with urothelial cancer.

The rearrangement joins TRBV7-9 to TRBJ2-2; 7 bases agree with TRBD2. The CDR3 loop spans 16 amino acids. Germline CDR1 reads SEHNR; CDR2 reads FQNEAQ (reference sequence). V lost 3 bases, J lost 2 bases, and 6 bases stayed unmatched. In nucleotides, the CDR3 is TGTGCCAGCAGCTTTTGGGAGGGCCTTAACACCGGGGAGCTGTTTTTT. Translating it yields CASSFWEGLNTGELFF.

CDR3: CASSFQLGGNTGELFF. CDR3 DNA: TGTGCCAGCAGTTTCCAGTTGGGGGGTAACACCGGGGAGCTGTTTTTT. The chain has TRBV6-5 and TRBJ2-2; D possibly corresponds to TRBD2 (6 bases). CDR3 length: 16 amino acids. Germline loops: CDR1 MNHEY, CDR2 SVGAGI. Deletions cut 4 bases from V and 2 bases from J, with 14 bases between.

This clone was seen a handful of times. The V and J genes are TRBV19 and TRBJ1-6; D perhaps matches TRBD1 (5 bases). Trimming shortened V by 5 bases and J by 5 bases, and 7 bases separated the two germline ends. CDR1 and CDR2 (germline): LNHDA, SQIVND (reference sequence). This CDR3 has 13 residues. Here the CDR3 reads CASSPTDNSPLHF. The DNA for the CDR3 is TGTGCCAGTAGTCCGACAGATAATTCACCCCTCCACTTT.